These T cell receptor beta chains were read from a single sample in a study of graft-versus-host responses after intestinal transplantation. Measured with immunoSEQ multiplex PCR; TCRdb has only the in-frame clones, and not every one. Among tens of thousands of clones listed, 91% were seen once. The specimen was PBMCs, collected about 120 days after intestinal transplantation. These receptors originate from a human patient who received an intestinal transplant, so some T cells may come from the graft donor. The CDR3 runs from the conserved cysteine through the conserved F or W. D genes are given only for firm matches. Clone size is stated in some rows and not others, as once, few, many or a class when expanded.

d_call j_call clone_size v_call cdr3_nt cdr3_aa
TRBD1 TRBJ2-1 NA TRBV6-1 TGTGCCAGCAGTCCGGGACAGGGAACCTACAATGAGCAGTTCTTC CASSPGQGTYNEQFF
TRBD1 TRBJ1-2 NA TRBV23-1 TGCGCCAGCAGTCAAAGGACAGGCCTGAACTATGGCTACACCTTC CASSQRTGLNYGYTF
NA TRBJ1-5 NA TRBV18 TGTGCCAGCTCAGACAGTTTCTATAGCAATCAGCCCCAGCATTTT CASSDSFYSNQPQHF
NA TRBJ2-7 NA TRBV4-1 TGCGCCAGCAGCCAAAGGGCCGTCCAGGGGCCCTACGAGCAGTACTTC CASSQRAVQGPYEQYF
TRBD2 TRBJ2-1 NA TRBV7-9 TGTGCCAGCAGCCCGACTAGCGGGAGGTCCTACAATGAGCAGTTCTTC CASSPTSGRSYNEQFF
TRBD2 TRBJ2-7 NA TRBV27 TGTGCCAGCAGGGAGACTAGCGGGGGACGGGGGCAGTACTTC CASRETSGGRGQYF
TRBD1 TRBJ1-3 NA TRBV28 TGTGCCAGGGGACAGGGGAATGAAGATTCGTTTCTCGGAAACACCATATATTTT CARGQGNEDSFLGNTIYF
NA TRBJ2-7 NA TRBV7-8 TGTGCCAGCAGCTTAGACGACGGGAGTTACGAGCAGTACTTC CASSLDDGSYEQYF
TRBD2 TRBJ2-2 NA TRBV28 TGTGCCAGCAGTTTTGAGGGACTACAAGACGCGAACACCGGGGAGCTGTTTTTT CASSFEGLQDANTGELFF
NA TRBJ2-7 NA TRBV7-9 TGTGCCAGCAGCCCCCGGGGCCGGGAATACGAGCAGTACTTC CASSPRGREYEQYF
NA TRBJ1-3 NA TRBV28 TGTGCCAGCAGTCTTGAGGCTGGAAACACCATATATTTT CASSLEAGNTIYF
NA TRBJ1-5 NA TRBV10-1 TGCGCCAGCAGTGAACAGGGTGAGCCCCAGCATTTT CASSEQGEPQHF
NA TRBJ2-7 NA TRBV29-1 TGCAGCGTTGAATTTACGAACTCCTACGAGCAGTACTTC CSVEFTNSYEQYF
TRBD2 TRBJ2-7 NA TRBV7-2 TGTGCCAGCAGCTTAAGGGGGTCCCTAGCGGGAGTTGGAGAGCAGTACTTC CASSLRGSLAGVGEQYF
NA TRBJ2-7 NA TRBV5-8 TGTGCCAGCAGCCCGGGTTGGTTACAGACCTACGAGCAGTACTTC CASSPGWLQTYEQYF
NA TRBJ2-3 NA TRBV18 TGTGCCAGCTCACCACGGGGCAGTAAGACAGATACGCAGTATTTT CASSPRGSKTDTQYF
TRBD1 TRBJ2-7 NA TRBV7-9 TGTGCCAGCAGCCCTCCGGGACAGGGGGCTCGAGGCGAGCAGTACTTC CASSPPGQGARGEQYF
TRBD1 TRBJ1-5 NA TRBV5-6 TGTGCCAGCAGCTTAGAGGACAGGGTAAAATTGAATCAGCCCCAGCATTTT CASSLEDRVKLNQPQHF
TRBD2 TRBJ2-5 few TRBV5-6 TGTGCCAGCCAACTCCGACTAGCGGGGGGGGAGACCCAGTACTTC CASQLRLAGGETQYF
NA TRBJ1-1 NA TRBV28 TGTGCCAGCAGCCGCGGGGGGGGGCCGTTTATCGGAGCTTTCTTT CASSRGGGPFIGAFF
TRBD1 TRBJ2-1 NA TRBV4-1 TGCGCCAGCAGCCAAGACTTGTACAGGGGCTCCTACAATGAGCAGTTCTTC CASSQDLYRGSYNEQFF
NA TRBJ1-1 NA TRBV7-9 TGTGCCACCATCGGGGGAGGCACTGAAGCTTTCTTT CATIGGGTEAFF
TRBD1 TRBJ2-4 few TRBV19 TGTGCCAGTAGTCCCCGGGACAGGGGTGGCAAAAACATTCAGTACTTC CASSPRDRGGKNIQYF
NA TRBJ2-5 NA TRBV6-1 TGTGCCAGCAGTGAAGCGTCGACGGGGGAGACCCAGTACTTC CASSEASTGETQYF
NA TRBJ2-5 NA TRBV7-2 TGTGCCAGCAGCTTCGGCCTCCAAGAGACCCAGTACTTC CASSFGLQETQYF
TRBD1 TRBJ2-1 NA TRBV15 TGTGCCACCGCCCCGGGACAGGGTTACAATGAGCAGTTCTTC CATAPGQGYNEQFF
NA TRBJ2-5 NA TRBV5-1 TGCGCCAGCAGCTCATCAGGCGTCCAAGAGACCCAGTACTTC CASSSSGVQETQYF
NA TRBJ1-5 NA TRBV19 TGTGCCAGTACCACGGGACCTAATCAGCCCCAGCATTTT CASTTGPNQPQHF
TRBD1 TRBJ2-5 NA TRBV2 TGTGCCAGCAGCGAAAACAGGGGAACGGAGACCCAGTACTTC CASSENRGTETQYF
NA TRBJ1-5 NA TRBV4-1 TGCGCCAGCAGCCAGGTGGGAAGGGCCAATCAGCCCCAGCATTTT CASSQVGRANQPQHF
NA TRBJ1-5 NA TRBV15 TGTGCCACCAGCAGAGTGGGGGGGCGGAATCAGCCCCAGCATTTT CATSRVGGRNQPQHF
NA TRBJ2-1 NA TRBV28 TGTGCCAGCAGTGCCCGACAGTGGAATGAGCAGTTCTTC CASSARQWNEQFF
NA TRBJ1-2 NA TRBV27 TGTGCCAGCAGTCCCCGGGCCCTTTACTATGGCTACACCTTC CASSPRALYYGYTF
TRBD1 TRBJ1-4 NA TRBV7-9 TGTGCCAGCAGCTCCCAGCCGGGACAGGGATTTCTCCCTTATGAAAAACTGTTTTTT CASSSQPGQGFLPYEKLFF
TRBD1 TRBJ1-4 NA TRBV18 TGTGCCAGCTCACCGGGACAGTATAATGAAAAACTGTTTTTT CASSPGQYNEKLFF
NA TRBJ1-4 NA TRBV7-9 TGTGCCAGCAGCCCAGGGCTGGTTAATGAAAAACTGTTTTTT CASSPGLVNEKLFF
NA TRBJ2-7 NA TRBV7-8 TGTGCCAGCAGCTTAAACTCCGGTCACGAGCAGTACTTC CASSLNSGHEQYF
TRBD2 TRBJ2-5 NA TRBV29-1 TGCAGCGTTGTTGCGGGCCTCGGGAGGGAGACCCAGTACTTC CSVVAGLGRETQYF
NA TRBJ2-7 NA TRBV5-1 TGCGCCAGCAGCCAGAGCTACGAGCAGTACTTC CASSQSYEQYF
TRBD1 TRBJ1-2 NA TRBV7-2 TGTGCCAGCAGCTCAGGACAGGGCTATGGCTACACCTTC CASSSGQGYGYTF
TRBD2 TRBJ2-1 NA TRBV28 TGTGCCAGCAGCCCTAGCGGGAGAGGTTCCTACAATGAGCAGTTCTTC CASSPSGRGSYNEQFF
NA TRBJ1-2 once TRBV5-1 TGCGCCAGCAGCTTCAGTTCTGCCGTTGGCTACACCTTC CASSFSSAVGYTF
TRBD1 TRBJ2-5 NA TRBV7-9 TGTGCCAGCAGCCCAGCCACAGGGGGCGAAGAGACCCAGTACTTC CASSPATGGEETQYF
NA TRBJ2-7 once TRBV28 TGTGCCAGCAGTTTAGGGGTCGGACAGCCGCCTGACGAGCAGTACTTC CASSLGVGQPPDEQYF
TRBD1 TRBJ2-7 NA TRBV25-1 TGTGCCAGCAGTGAAACAGGGGTTACCTACGAGCAGTACTTC CASSETGVTYEQYF
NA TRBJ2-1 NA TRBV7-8 TGTGCCAGCAGCCACCGGGGGCAGAACAATGAGCAGTTCTTC CASSHRGQNNEQFF
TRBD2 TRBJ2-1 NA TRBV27 TGTGCCAGCAGTTTGGGGACTAACTACAATGAGCAGTTCTTC CASSLGTNYNEQFF
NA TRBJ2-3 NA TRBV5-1 TGCGCCAGCAGCTTGATGGAGACAGATACGCAGTATTTT CASSLMETDTQYF